This T cell receptor (beta chain) was found in a study of blood T cell repertoires in COVID-19 (dated by TCRdb to 2020 to 2022). In terms of the full investigation: Collaborator samples came from the United States, Italy and Spain and covered acute and convalescent phases of COVID-19. A freely available public database, intended as a resource for researchers studying the immune response to SARS-CoV-2, is where the repertoires were released. Samples came from the ongoing ImmuneRACE study (first 160 participants) plus 1,254 subjects from 6 global collaborators. Subjects who had been exposed to COVID-19, were actively infected with it, or had recovered from it provided the deeply sampled blood TCRbeta repertoires that made up the dataset. Where HLA class I and class II types were available, the types were taken from metadata supplied by the sample provider, not from assay-based typing. The material from the prospective study consisted of cDNA or gDNA derived from T cells, B-cell-depleted T cells, or PBMCs. Nearly every sample came with metadata listing a de-identified subject ID, COVID-19 status, age in years and sex.

The collaborating institutions used their own protocols to collect whole blood in K2EDTA tubes. Collaborator samples were shipped for TCRbeta analysis as frozen whole blood, isolated PBMCs, or DNA extracted from either sample type. The study at large found these results: The amount of clinical and demographic metadata varied by source and participant and was provided uncurated.

The immunoSEQ Assay, a bias-controlled multiplex PCR, was used to amplify TCRbeta CDR3 regions from genomic DNA. Processing in the source paper ran as follows. The number of nucleated cells in each sample was estimated from the amplification of reference gene primers within the assay. To quantify the absolute abundance of each unique TCRbeta CDR3 rearrangement, sequence reads were collapsed and filtered. For each sample, productive Simpson clonality was calculated as the square root of Simpson's diversity index over productive rearrangements. TCRdb provides this immuneACCESS table in a form limited to in-frame rearrangements. Some clones are lacking; in checked studies, under half of them reflect an unresolved V gene, and why the rest are absent is not known. V, J and clone size are those of that table, while D and trimming were read from the DNA. The sample table holds 150,000 or so clones, of which 80% to 90% were seen once. The ten top clones hold about 6% of the sample.

Details on this clone: The antigen it recognizes is unknown. It has no much larger one-base neighbor in the sample; base qualities were not kept.

The germline V end is reduced by 4 bases and the J end by 3 bases; junction bases left unmatched: 3. The germline V gene yields SGDLS for CDR1 and YYNGEE for CDR2. Spanning cysteine to phenylalanine, the CDR3 consists of 14 amino acids. Left in the record is the CDR3 DNA by itself, 42 bases read in frame from the first base. The receptor comes from a man aged 80 or over with acute or convalescent COVID-19. Sequenced: peripheral blood. Rearrangement joined TRBV9 to TRBJ2-5; 10 nucleotides in the junction match TRBD2. CDR3 loop: CASSIGLAEETQYF. The DNA sequence is TGTGCCAGCAGCATCGGACTAGCGGAAGAGACCCAGTACTTC.